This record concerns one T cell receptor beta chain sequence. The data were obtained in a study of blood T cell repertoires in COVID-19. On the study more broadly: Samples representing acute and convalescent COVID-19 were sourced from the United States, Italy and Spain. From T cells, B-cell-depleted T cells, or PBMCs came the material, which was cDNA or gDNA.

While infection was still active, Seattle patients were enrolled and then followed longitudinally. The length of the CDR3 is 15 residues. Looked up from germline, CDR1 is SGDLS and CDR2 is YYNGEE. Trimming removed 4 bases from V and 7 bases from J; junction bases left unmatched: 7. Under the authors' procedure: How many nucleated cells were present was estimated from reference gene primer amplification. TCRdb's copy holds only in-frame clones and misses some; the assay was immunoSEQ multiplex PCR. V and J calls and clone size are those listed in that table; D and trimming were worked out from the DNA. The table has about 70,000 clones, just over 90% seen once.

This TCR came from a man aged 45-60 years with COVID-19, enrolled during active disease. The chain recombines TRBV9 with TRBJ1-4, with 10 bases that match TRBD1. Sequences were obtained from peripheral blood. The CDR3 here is CASSSTGTGVEKLFF. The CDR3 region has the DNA TGTGCCAGCAGCTCCACCGGGACAGGGGTTGAAAAACTGTTTTTT.